This section outlines one T cell receptor (beta chain) sequence together with its context. Its matching antigen is unknown. This specimen belongs to a study of cytomegalovirus exposure and HLA in healthy donors. Study information: According to later analysis, the same platform produced the approximately 130 validation and over 600 first-cohort repertoires.

J was trimmed by 8 bases and V by 1 base; bases with no gene match: 15. Per germline, CDR1 MDHEN and CDR2 SYDVKM. CDR3 length equals 18 residues. Here immunoSEQ multiplex PCR was the method, and the copy in TCRdb shows in-frame clones only, minus some. The sample includes over 100,000 clones, about nine tenths of them seen just once. The study's findings and limits: Through in vitro validation, a few CMV-associated chains were shown to be specific for CMV antigens. While the bulk of TCR sequences proved rare, some public TCRs turned up in many donors.

Sequencing used PBMCs. The clonotype originates from a woman aged 18-29 years in good health and CMV-seronegative. This chain uses TRBV28 with TRBJ2-1; 9 bases agree with TRBD1. Here the CDR3 DNA reads TGTGCCAGCAGTTTATTGGACCCCGGACAGGGGACCCTTGATGAGCAGTTCTTC. This sequence encodes CASSLLDPGQGTLDEQFF.